This T cell receptor beta chain was recovered during a study of T cells after yellow fever vaccination. Via MiXCR, TCRdb re-called the 5' RACE reads, giving one row per CDR3 protein. The sample contains approximately 330,000 distinct CDR3 sequences, 4.1% of which appear only once. Germline V gene sequence: CDR1 MDHEN, CDR2 SYDVKM. With 4 bases removed from V and 4 bases from J, the gap between germline ends came to 7 bases. This CDR3 comprises 13 residues. The sequences come from PBMCs, collected 5 days after the yellow fever booster vaccination. The V gene is TRBV28, the J gene TRBJ2-2; D gene unclear. This receptor was identified in a man younger than 35 who received the YFV17D yellow fever vaccine. The CDR3 spells CASSSYGTGELFF. The CDR3, as DNA: TGTGCCAGCAGTTCTTACGGCACCGGGGAGCTGTTTTTT.